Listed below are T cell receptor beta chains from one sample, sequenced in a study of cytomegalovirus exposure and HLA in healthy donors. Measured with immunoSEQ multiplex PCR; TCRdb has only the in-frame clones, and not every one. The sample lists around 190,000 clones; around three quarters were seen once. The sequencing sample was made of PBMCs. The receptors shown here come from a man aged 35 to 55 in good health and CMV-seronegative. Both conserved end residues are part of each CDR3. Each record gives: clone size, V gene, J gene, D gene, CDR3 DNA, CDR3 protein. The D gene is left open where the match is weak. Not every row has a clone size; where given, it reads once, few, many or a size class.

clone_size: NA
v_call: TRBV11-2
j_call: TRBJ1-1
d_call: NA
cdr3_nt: TGTGCCAGCAGCTTAGGCCAGATGAACACTGAAGCTTTCTTT
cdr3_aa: CASSLGQMNTEAFF

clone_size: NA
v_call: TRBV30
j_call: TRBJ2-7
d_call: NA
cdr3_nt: TGTGCCTGGAGTGTAGACACCTACGAGCAGTACTTC
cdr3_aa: CAWSVDTYEQYF

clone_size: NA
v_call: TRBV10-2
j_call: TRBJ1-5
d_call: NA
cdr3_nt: TGCGCCAGCAGTGACAGGGCTCTGGGCAATCAGCCCCAGCATTTT
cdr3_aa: CASSDRALGNQPQHF

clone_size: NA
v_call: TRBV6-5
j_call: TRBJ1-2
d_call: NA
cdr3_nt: TGTGCGACGGTGGAGGCTAACTATGGCTACACCTTC
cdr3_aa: CATVEANYGYTF

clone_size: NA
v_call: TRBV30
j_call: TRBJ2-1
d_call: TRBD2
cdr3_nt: TGTGCCTGGAGCTTTAGCGGGGCGTTGGACAATGAGCAGTTCTTC
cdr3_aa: CAWSFSGALDNEQFF

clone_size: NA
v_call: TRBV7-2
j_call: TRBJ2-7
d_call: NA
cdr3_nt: TGTGCCAGCAGCTTAGAAGTCGGCTACGAGCAGTACTTC
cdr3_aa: CASSLEVGYEQYF

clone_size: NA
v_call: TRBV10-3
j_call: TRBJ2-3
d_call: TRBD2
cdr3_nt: TGTGCCATCAGTGAGGAATCTAGCGGGACGCTCGCAGATACGCAGTATTTT
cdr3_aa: CAISEESSGTLADTQYF

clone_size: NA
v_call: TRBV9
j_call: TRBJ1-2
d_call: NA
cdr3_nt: TGTGCCAGCAGCGTAGCTGGGAAAGCGGACTATGGCTACACCTTC
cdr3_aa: CASSVAGKADYGYTF

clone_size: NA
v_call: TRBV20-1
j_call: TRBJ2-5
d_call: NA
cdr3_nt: TGCAGTGCCGGTAGTGACCTAGCTTACTTC
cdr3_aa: CSAGSDLAYF

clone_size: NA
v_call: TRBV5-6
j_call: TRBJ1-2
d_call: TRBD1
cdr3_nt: TGTGCCAGCAGCGGGGGACAGGGTGACGATGGCTACACCTTC
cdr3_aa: CASSGGQGDDGYTF

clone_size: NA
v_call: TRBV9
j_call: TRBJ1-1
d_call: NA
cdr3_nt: TGTGCCAGCAGCGCAGCAGGGAATTCGTTCGCTGAAGCTTTCTTT
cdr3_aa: CASSAAGNSFAEAFF

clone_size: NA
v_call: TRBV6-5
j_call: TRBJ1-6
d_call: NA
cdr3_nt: TGTGCCAGCAGTTACTCGAGAGGTCAGCATAATTCACCCCTCCACTTT
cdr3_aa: CASSYSRGQHNSPLHF

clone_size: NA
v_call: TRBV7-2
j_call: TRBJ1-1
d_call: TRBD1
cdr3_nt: TGTGCCAGCAGCTTGTACAGGGGGGACACTGAAGCTTTCTTT
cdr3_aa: CASSLYRGDTEAFF

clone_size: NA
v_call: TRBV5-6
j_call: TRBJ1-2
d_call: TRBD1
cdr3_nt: TGTGCCAGCAGTGCCGGGACAGGGTATGGCTACACCTTC
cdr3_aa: CASSAGTGYGYTF

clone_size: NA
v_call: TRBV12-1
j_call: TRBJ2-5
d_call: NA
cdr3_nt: TGTGCCAACCCACAGCGGGAGAGGGAGACCCAGTACTTC
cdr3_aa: CANPQRERETQYF

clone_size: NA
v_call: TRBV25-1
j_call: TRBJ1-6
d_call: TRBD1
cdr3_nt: TGTGCCAGCAGTGTGGGACAGGGGTTCAATTCACCCCTCCACTTT
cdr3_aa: CASSVGQGFNSPLHF

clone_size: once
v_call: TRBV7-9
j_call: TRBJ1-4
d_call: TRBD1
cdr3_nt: TGTGCCAGCAGCCTCGATACAGGGGGCTTTGAAAAACTGTTTTTT
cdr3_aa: CASSLDTGGFEKLFF

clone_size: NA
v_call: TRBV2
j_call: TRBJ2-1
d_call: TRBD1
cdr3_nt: TGTGCCAGCAGTCCCGGGACAGGGGGAAGTAATGAGCAGTTCTTC
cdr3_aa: CASSPGTGGSNEQFF

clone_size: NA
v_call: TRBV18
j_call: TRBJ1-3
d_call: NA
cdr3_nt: TGTGCCAGCTCACCACCTGGGACAACTAGAAACACCATATATTTT
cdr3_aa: CASSPPGTTRNTIYF

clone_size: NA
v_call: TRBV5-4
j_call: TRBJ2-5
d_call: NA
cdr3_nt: TGTGCCAGCAGCTTGAAACTAGTTGGGTTAGGGGAGACCCAGTACTTC
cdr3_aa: CASSLKLVGLGETQYF

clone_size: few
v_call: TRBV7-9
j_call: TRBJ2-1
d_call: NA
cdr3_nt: TGTGCCAGCAGCTTAGACAGGAATGAGCAGTTCTTC
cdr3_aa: CASSLDRNEQFF

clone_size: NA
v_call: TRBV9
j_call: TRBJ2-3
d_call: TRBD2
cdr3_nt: TGTGCCAGCAGCGAGGGGGTTAGCGGGATGGGCACAGATACGCAGTATTTT
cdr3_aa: CASSEGVSGMGTDTQYF

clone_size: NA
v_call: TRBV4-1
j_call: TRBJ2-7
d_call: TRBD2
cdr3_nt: TGCGCCAGCAGCCCTTTCGTTACGGCGGGAGCCTCCTACGAGCAGTACTTC
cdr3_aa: CASSPFVTAGASYEQYF

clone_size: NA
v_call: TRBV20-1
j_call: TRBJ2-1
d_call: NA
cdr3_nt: TGCAGTGCTAGAGTCCTCAATGAGCAGTTCTTC
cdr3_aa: CSARVLNEQFF